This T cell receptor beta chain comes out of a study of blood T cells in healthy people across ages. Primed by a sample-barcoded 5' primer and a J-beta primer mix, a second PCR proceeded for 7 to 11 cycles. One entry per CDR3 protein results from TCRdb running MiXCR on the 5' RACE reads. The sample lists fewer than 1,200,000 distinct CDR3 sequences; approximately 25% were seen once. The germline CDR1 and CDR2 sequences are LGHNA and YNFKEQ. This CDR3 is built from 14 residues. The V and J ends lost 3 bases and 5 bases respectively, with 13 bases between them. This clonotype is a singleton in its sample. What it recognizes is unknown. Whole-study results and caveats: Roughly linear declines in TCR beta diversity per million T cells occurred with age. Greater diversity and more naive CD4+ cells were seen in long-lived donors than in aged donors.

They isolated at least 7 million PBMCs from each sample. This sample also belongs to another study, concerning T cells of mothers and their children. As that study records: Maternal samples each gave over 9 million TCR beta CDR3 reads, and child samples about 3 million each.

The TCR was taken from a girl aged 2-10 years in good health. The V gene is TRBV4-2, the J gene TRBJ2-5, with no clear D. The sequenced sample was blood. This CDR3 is CASSQQLGGETQYF. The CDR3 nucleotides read TGTGCCAGCAGCCAGCAGCTAGGTGGCGAGACCCAGTACTTC.